The rows below give T cell receptor beta chains drawn from one sample of a study of blood T cells in healthy people across ages. MiXCR, applied by TCRdb to the 5' RACE reads, yields one record per CDR3 protein. This table has about 1.4 million distinct CDR3 sequences, 45% to 70% appearing once. Sequencing used blood. Every receptor here comes from a man aged 18-30 years in good health. Each CDR3 is given with its conserved first and last residue. The D gene is left open where the match is weak. Rows give clone size only sometimes, using once, few, many, or a class for an expanded clone.

J gene: TRBJ2-3
D gene: TRBD2
clone size: few
V gene: TRBV6-1
CDR3 DNA: TGTGCCAGCAGTGAAGCTTCTAGCGGTTCAGATACGCAGTATTTT
CDR3 protein: CASSEASSGSDTQYF

J gene: TRBJ2-4
D gene: .
clone size: .
V gene: TRBV6-1
CDR3 DNA: TGTGCCAGCAGTGAAGCGGGCGAGAACATTCAGTACTTC
CDR3 protein: CASSEAGENIQYF

J gene: TRBJ1-1
D gene: .
clone size: .
V gene: TRBV20-1
CDR3 DNA: TGCAGTGCTCCAATAACGAACACTGAAGCTTTCTTT
CDR3 protein: CSAPITNTEAFF

J gene: TRBJ2-1
D gene: .
clone size: .
V gene: TRBV6-2/TRBV6-3
CDR3 DNA: TGTGCCAGCAGTCCGGGAAATCAAGGCTACAATGAGCAGTTCTTC
CDR3 protein: CASSPGNQGYNEQFF

J gene: TRBJ2-3
D gene: .
clone size: .
V gene: TRBV5-5
CDR3 DNA: TGTGCCAGCAGCTCAAAAACTAGGACAGATACGCAGTATTTT
CDR3 protein: CASSSKTRTDTQYF

J gene: TRBJ1-2
D gene: TRBD1
clone size: .
V gene: TRBV7-8
CDR3 DNA: TGTGCCAGCACCGTACTAGGGACAGGGGGTTTCGATGGCTACACCTTC
CDR3 protein: CASTVLGTGGFDGYTF

J gene: TRBJ2-5
D gene: .
clone size: .
V gene: TRBV14
CDR3 DNA: TGTGCCAGCAGCCGCCCTCGGAGGACCCAGTACTTC
CDR3 protein: CASSRPRRTQYF

J gene: TRBJ2-1
D gene: .
clone size: .
V gene: TRBV29-1
CDR3 DNA: TGCAGCGCCTGGGCGTTCGATGGTGAGCAGTTCTTC
CDR3 protein: CSAWAFDGEQFF

J gene: TRBJ1-6
D gene: .
clone size: .
V gene: TRBV6-6
CDR3 DNA: TGTGCCAGCAGTCCCCGCGGGGGAAGCAATTCACCCCTCCACTTT
CDR3 protein: CASSPRGGSNSPLHF

J gene: TRBJ2-5
D gene: .
clone size: .
V gene: TRBV29-1
CDR3 DNA: TGCAGCGTTGCGTGGAGGAAGGAGACCCAGTACTTC
CDR3 protein: CSVAWRKETQYF

J gene: TRBJ2-4
D gene: .
clone size: few
V gene: TRBV6-6
CDR3 DNA: TGTGCCAGCAGTTTACCCGGACAGGCGGGGATTCAGTACTTC
CDR3 protein: CASSLPGQAGIQYF

J gene: TRBJ2-6
D gene: .
clone size: .
V gene: TRBV7-9
CDR3 DNA: TGTGCCAGCACTGCGGAGGGCTCTGGGGCCAACGTCCTGACTTTC
CDR3 protein: CASTAEGSGANVLTF

J gene: TRBJ1-4
D gene: .
clone size: .
V gene: TRBV4-2
CDR3 DNA: TGTGCCAGCAGCCCCTACCTAACTAATGAAAAACTGTTTTTT
CDR3 protein: CASSPYLTNEKLFF

J gene: TRBJ1-1
D gene: .
clone size: .
V gene: TRBV29-1
CDR3 DNA: TGCAGCGTTGAAGCCAGGGTGTCGACGAACACTGAAGCTTTCTTT
CDR3 protein: CSVEARVSTNTEAFF

J gene: TRBJ2-3
D gene: .
clone size: few
V gene: TRBV25-1
CDR3 DNA: TGTGCCAGCGACCCATCAGGTGGTCTCGCAGATACGCAGTATTTT
CDR3 protein: CASDPSGGLADTQYF

J gene: TRBJ2-3
D gene: .
clone size: .
V gene: TRBV7-2
CDR3 DNA: TGTGCCAGCAGCTTAGATCGGTTCCGGCTCACAGATACGCAGTATTTT
CDR3 protein: CASSLDRFRLTDTQYF

J gene: TRBJ1-1
D gene: .
clone size: .
V gene: TRBV9
CDR3 DNA: TGTGCCAGCAACCCGACAGGCTACATGAACACTGAAGCTTTCTTT
CDR3 protein: CASNPTGYMNTEAFF

J gene: TRBJ2-7
D gene: .
clone size: .
V gene: TRBV7-9
CDR3 DNA: TGTGCCAGCAGCTTAATAGGGGCATGGGTCGAGCAGTACTTC
CDR3 protein: CASSLIGAWVEQYF

J gene: TRBJ1-4
D gene: .
clone size: .
V gene: TRBV7-6
CDR3 DNA: TGTGCCAGCAGCTTGGTCTCCGGAAAACTGTTTTTT
CDR3 protein: CASSLVSGKLFF